These T cell receptor beta chains were read from a single sample in a study of CD8 T cell repertoires and HIV-1 epitope variants. Here immunoSEQ multiplex PCR was the method, and the copy in TCRdb shows in-frame clones only, minus some. The repertoire holds approximately 5,000 clones, around 69% seen once, with 35% to 45% in the top ten. These TCRs' antigens remain unknown. The sequenced material came from cultured CD8+ T cells derived from PBMCs. These receptors were taken from a male donor with HIV. Each CDR3 is given with its conserved first and last residue. Each record gives: CDR3 protein, CDR3 DNA, V gene, J gene, clone size, D gene. A D gene is named only where the DNA matches it firmly. For some rows the clone size is stated as once, few or many, or as a class when expanded; others skip it.

CASSIMSDNEQFF	TGTGCCAGTAGTATTATGTCCGACAATGAGCAGTTCTTC	TRBV19	TRBJ2-1	-	-
CASSLGHNQPQHF	TGTGCCAGCAGTTTGGGCCACAATCAGCCCCAGCATTTT	TRBV27	TRBJ1-5	-	-
CASSSTSTSGDTDTQYF	TGTGCCAGCAGTTCTACATCGACTAGCGGAGACACAGATACGCAGTATTTT	TRBV27	TRBJ2-3	-	TRBD2
CATSLVHAPGLAGTDTQYF	TGTGCCACCAGCTTAGTACACGCCCCGGGACTAGCGGGAACAGATACGCAGTATTTT	TRBV15	TRBJ2-3	-	TRBD2
CASSGLVTYEQYF	TGTGCCAGCAGTGGACTCGTAACCTACGAGCAGTACTTC	TRBV28	TRBJ2-7	-	-
CASSQDPPDLDYGYTF	TGCGCCAGCAGCCAAGATCCCCCAGACTTGGACTATGGCTACACCTTC	TRBV7-3	TRBJ1-2	-	-
CASGQYATNEKLFF	TGTGCCAGCGGGCAGTATGCAACTAATGAAAAACTGTTTTTT	TRBV2	TRBJ1-4	once	-
CASIRTGAGSEKLFF	TGTGCCAGCATCAGGACAGGGGCCGGGAGCGAAAAACTGTTTTTT	TRBV7-3	TRBJ1-4	-	TRBD1
CASIGTGNYEQYF	TGTGCCAGCATCGGGACAGGGAATTACGAGCAGTACTTC	TRBV28	TRBJ2-7	-	TRBD1
CASSLAGGSTDTQYF	TGTGCCAGCAGTTTAGCGGGAGGGAGCACAGATACGCAGTATTTT	TRBV28	TRBJ2-3	-	TRBD2
CASSPLPGQGEEKLFF	TGTGCCAGCAGCCCTCTACCGGGACAGGGGGAAGAAAAACTGTTTTTT	TRBV27	TRBJ1-4	-	TRBD1
CASRGTTTLGSYEQYF	TGTGCCAGCAGGGGTACAACGACCCTCGGCTCCTACGAGCAGTACTTC	TRBV27	TRBJ2-7	few	-
CASSIQATGQGAKAKNIQYF	TGTGCCAGCAGCATCCAAGCGACGGGACAGGGGGCCAAAGCCAAAAACATTCAGTACTTC	TRBV21-1	TRBJ2-4	-	-
CASSLGDEQYF	TGTGCCAGCAGTTTAGGGGACGAGCAGTACTTC	TRBV27	TRBJ2-7	-	-